These 8 T cell receptor beta chains originate from one sample sequenced in a study of T cell responses to AZD1222 COVID-19 vaccine. This table comes from immunoSEQ multiplex PCR, and its TCRdb copy is limited to in-frame clones, with some not included. The sample records approximately 100,000 clones, about 90% being singletons. The sequences come from peripheral blood, collected on day 0 of AZD1222 vaccination. Every receptor here comes from an adult in good health.

The CDR3 loop reads CASSAKDAARWGTIYF. The DNA for the CDR3 is TGTGCCAGCAGTGCGAAGGATGCAGCCCGCTGGGGCACCATATATTTT. J is TRBJ1-3 and V is TRBV25-1; no clear D. The V gene's germline CDR1 is MGHDK and CDR2 SYGVNS. The CDR3 spans 16 residues. Trimming shortened V by 4 bases and J by 9 bases, and 22 bases separated the two germline ends.

The chain carries TRBV28 and TRBJ1-2; a possible D gene is TRBD1 (5 bases). The germline gives CDR1 MDHEN, CDR2 SYDVKM. This CDR3 spans 14 amino acids. V was clipped by 2 bases and J by 4 bases, with 11 bases between them. CDR3 in amino acids: CASSLPGVSYGYTF. CDR3 DNA: TGTGCCAGCAGTTTACCGGGGGTTAGCTATGGCTACACCTTC.

The table lists this clone with a few counts. V and J are TRBV25-1 and TRBJ2-7; possibly TRBD2 for D (5 bases). Trimming took off 5 bases at V and 1 base at J, with 6 bases between the two ends. The CDR3 is 12 residues long. CDR1 and CDR2 from the germline V gene are MGHDK and SYGVNS. CDR3 DNA sequence: TGTGCCAGCAGTCCGGGGTCCTACGAGCAGTACTTC. It is translated as CASSPGSYEQYF.

The chain has TRBV7-9 and TRBJ1-3, with TRBD1 as a possible D gene (5 bases). V lost 5 bases, J lost 0 bases, and 14 bases lay in between. The CDR3 is 16 residues long. The germline V gene encodes CDR1 SEHNR and CDR2 FQNEAQ (reference sequence). Written as DNA, the CDR3 is TGTGCCAGCAGCGTCGGGACTGCCAGCTCTGGAAACACCATATATTTT. Translation gives CASSVGTASSGNTIYF. Based on the CDR3 plus reference TRBV7-9 and TRBJ1-3, the full variable domain is DTGVSQNPRHKITKRGQNVTFRCDPISEHNRLYWYRQTLGQGPEFLTYFQNEAQLEKSRLLSDRFSAERPKGSFSTLEIQRTEQGDSAMYLCASSVGTASSGNTIYFGEGSWLTVV.

The CDR3 is CASSWDIWDQPQHF. In DNA, the CDR3 is TGTGCCAGCAGCTGGGACATCTGGGATCAGCCCCAGCATTTT. This chain connects TRBV6-5 to TRBJ1-5; D might be TRBD1 (6 bases). Germline lookup yields CDR1 MNHEY and CDR2 SVGAGI. The CDR3 sequence is 14 residues long. Trimming cost V 6 bases and J 5 bases, with 14 bases left between them.

This chain joins TRBV12-2 and TRBJ2-7; the table's D call, TRBD1, has no DNA check behind it. TRBV12-2 is noted as a pseudogene. This CDR3 has 15 residues. CDR3 coding DNA: TGTGCAAGTCGCCCCGGGACAGGGGTAGACTACGAGCAGTACTTC. Encoded protein: CASRPGTGVDYEQYF.

This chain uses TRBV10-3 with TRBJ1-2; 10 bases are a match to TRBD1. V lost 7 bases to trimming and J lost 7 bases; unmatched junction nucleotides: 9. The CDR3 has 14 residues. Germline V gene sequence: CDR1 ENHRY, CDR2 SYGVKD. The DNA for the CDR3 is TGTGCCATCAACCCGGGACAGGGGAAATTTGGCTACACCTTC. It yields the protein CAINPGQGKFGYTF.

This chain connects TRBV12-3 or TRBV12-4 to TRBJ2-3; D is possibly TRBD2 (6 bases). Trimming took 7 bases from V and 3 from J, leaving 11 bases between them. The CDR3 contains 13 residues. The CDR3 DNA is TGTGCCAGCACCTTGGGAGGTACAGATACGCAGTATTTT. Protein product: CASTLGGTDTQYF.